This TCR beta chain emerged from a study of T-cell reconstitution after alpha-beta-depleted transplantation in children. Germline lookup yields CDR1 LGHDT and CDR2 YNNKEL (reference sequence). The V segment lost 1 base and the J segment 1 base; nucleotides outside the gene matches: 9. This CDR3 region has 18 residues. This clonotype occurred many times. What it recognizes is unknown. For TCRbeta, the library was prepared with unique molecular identifiers. Via MiXCR, TCRdb re-called the PCR reads, giving one row per CDR3 protein. The sample holds 90,000 to 130,000 distinct CDR3 sequences, 10% to 13% seen once. Study-level points and caveats: By about two months after transplant, alpha-beta T cells reportedly arose from several hundred graft clones that had expanded. T-cell counts and diversity at one year following transplant were attributed mainly to newly produced T cells. Diversity of TCRbeta at day 60 was high in some patients, arising from surviving recipient T cells and thymic progenitors.

The gene calls are TRBV3-1 and TRBJ2-1; 8 bases align to TRBD2. Material: PBMCs, obtained before TCRalphabeta/CD19-depleted stem cell transplant. This TCR was recovered from a boy younger than 10 with acute lymphoblastic leukemia, due to receive a stem cell transplant. As DNA, the CDR3 is TGTGCCAGCAGCCAAGGACCCCCCCGCGGGAGGTCCTACAATGAGCAGTTCTTC. Translation: CASSQGPPRGRSYNEQFF.